The 32 T cell receptor beta chains listed next were all sequenced from one sample in a study of shared clonotypes between healthy human individuals. This table comes from immunoSEQ multiplex PCR, and its TCRdb copy is limited to in-frame clones, with some not included. The sample holds about 2.4 million clones, approximately 94% seen once. The sequenced material came from naive CD4+ T cells sorted from blood. Subset noted: CD45RA+ positively selected. Every receptor here comes from a man aged 18 to 35 in good health.

The chain is built from TRBV9 and TRBJ2-2, with 7 bases matching TRBD2. The CDR3 covers 16 residues. V gave up 1 base and J gave up 1 base; unmatched junction bases: 4. Looked up from germline, CDR1 is SGDLS and CDR2 is YYNGEE. This chain's CDR3 is CASSVIASGNTGELFF. CDR3 DNA: TGTGCCAGCAGCGTAATCGCTAGCGGGAACACCGGGGAGCTGTTTTTT.

The sample holds one count of this clone. This same CDR3 is encoded by further DNA sequences in the sample. The chain has TRBV6-6 and TRBJ1-5, with 12 bases identical to TRBD1. The CDR3 is 15 residues long. Losses at the gene ends were 4 bases for V and 7 bases for J; bases not matched to a gene: 5. From germline, CDR1 is MNHNY and CDR2 SVGAGI (reference sequence). The CDR3 DNA is TGTGCCAGCAGTTGGGGACAGGGGGCAGGGCAGCCCCAGCATTTT. Its protein is CASSWGQGAGQPQHF.

The chain recombines TRBV29-1 with TRBJ1-2; 9 bases fit TRBD1. The CDR3 has 14 residues. J was trimmed by 2 bases and V by 4 bases; bases with no gene match: 5. Germline V gene data show CDR1 as SQVTM and CDR2 as ANQGSEA. In DNA form, the CDR3 reads TGCAGCGTTGTCTACAGGGGGCGGAACTATGGCTACACCTTC. Amino acid sequence: CSVVYRGRNYGYTF.

The J gene is TRBJ2-2, the V gene TRBV4-1, with D uncertain. CDR1 MGHRA and CDR2 YSYEKL come from the germline V gene. The CDR3 has 14 amino acids. V was pared by 6 bases and J by 6 bases, with 14 bases between. The CDR3 sequence is CASSLTERSGELFF. CDR3 coding DNA: TGCGCCAGCAGTCTGACCGAGAGATCCGGGGAGCTGTTTTTT.

The chain has TRBV2 and TRBJ2-1; D not resolved. Germline loops: CDR1 SNHLY, CDR2 FYNNEI. V gave up 7 bases and J gave up 9 bases, with 16 bases separating them. The CDR3 is 13 residues long. The CDR3 sequence is CASNWALRGEQFF. CDR3 DNA: TGTGCCAGCAACTGGGCCCTGCGAGGTGAGCAGTTCTTC.

The chain joins TRBV19 to TRBJ1-2, with TRBD1 matching 10 bases. The CDR3 has 14 amino acids. Germline CDR1 reads LNHDA; CDR2 reads SQIVND (reference sequence). The V gene end was trimmed by 3 bases and the J gene end by 8 bases; junction bases not matched to a gene: 6. The DNA for the CDR3 is TGTGCCAGTAGTATCCCGGGACAGGGGAACGGCTACACCTTC. This sequence encodes CASSIPGQGNGYTF.

The chain links TRBV9 to TRBJ1-3, with D perhaps TRBD1 (5 bases). CDR3 length: 16 residues. V lost 4 bases to trimming and J lost 4 bases, with 18 bases between them. Per the germline V gene, CDR1 is SGDLS and CDR2 is YYNGEE. CDR3 DNA sequence: TGTGCCAGCAGCCCCCTGGTTGGAGGGGCGGGAAACACCATATATTTT. It codes for CASSPLVGGAGNTIYF.

This clone was found once. V usage is TRBV28 and J usage is TRBJ2-1; 16 nucleotides agree with TRBD2. V dropped 6 bases and J dropped 1; count of bases not matched to a gene: 6. CDR1 and CDR2 (germline): MDHEN, SYDVKM. This CDR3 region has 18 residues. The CDR3 nucleotides read TGTGCCAGCAGCTTGGGACTAGCGGGGGGGTCTTCCTACAATGAGCAGTTCTTC. This codes for CASSLGLAGGSSYNEQFF. Looking up the rest from reference TRBV28 and TRBJ2-1 gives the full variable domain: DVKVTQSSRYLVKRTGEKVFLECVQDMDHENMFWYRQDPGLGLRLIYFSYDVKMKEKGDIPEGYSVSREKKERFSLILESASTNQTSMYLCASSLGLAGGSSYNEQFFGPGTRLTVL.

The chain carries TRBV21-1 and TRBJ1-5; the table calls TRBD1, which could not be checked here. TRBV21-1 is termed a pseudogene. There are 15 residues in the CDR3. CDR3 nucleotide sequence: TGTGCCAGCAGCGGCAGGGCAGCCCCCAGGCAGCCCCAGCATTTT. Its translation: CASSGRAAPRQPQHF.

The chain carries TRBV6-5 and TRBJ2-7, with D tentatively TRBD1 or TRBD2 (5 bases each). The CDR3 is 12 amino acids. CDR1 is MNHEY, CDR2 SVGAGI, per germline. V lost 6 bases to trimming and J lost 10 bases, with 16 bases between them. CDR3 region: CASSRPVGPQYF. The CDR3 DNA reads as TGTGCCAGCAGCCGCCCTGTGGGACCCCAGTACTTC.

The gene calls are TRBV5-4 and TRBJ2-3; 8 nucleotides agree with TRBD2. This CDR3 has 16 residues. Germline V gene sequence: CDR1 SGHNT, CDR2 YYREEE (reference sequence). The V segment lost 4 bases and the J segment 2 bases; nucleotides outside the gene matches: 9. As DNA, the CDR3 is TGTGCCAGCAGCCTGAGCGGGACTAGTAACACAGATACGCAGTATTTT. It encodes CASSLSGTSNTDTQYF.

The chain recombines TRBV7-2 with TRBJ1-2; TRBD1 agrees at 7 bases. The CDR3 has 15 residues. The germline gives CDR1 SGHTA, CDR2 FQGNSA. V was pared by 0 bases and J by 7 bases, with 8 bases of the junction left unmatched. This CDR3 is CASSLADGTDLGYTF. In nucleotides, the CDR3 is TGTGCCAGCAGCTTAGCGGACGGGACAGATCTTGGCTACACCTTC.

The chain is built from TRBV7-2 and TRBJ2-1; TRBD2 is a possible D gene (6 bases). V gave up 1 base and J gave up 7 bases, with 11 bases separating them. Germline CDR1 reads SGHTA; CDR2 reads FQGNSA. The CDR3 is 14 amino acids. DNA for the CDR3: TGTGCCAGCAGCTTAGTTTTACTAGCAAATGAGCAGTTCTTC. Protein: CASSLVLLANEQFF. Full variable domain (missing parts from reference TRBV7-2 and TRBJ2-1): GAGVSQSPSNKVTEKGKDVELRCDPISGHTALYWYRQSLGQGLEFLIYFQGNSAPDKSGLPSDRFSAERTGGSVSTLTIQRTQQEDSAVYLCASSLVLLANEQFFGPGTRLTVL.

As regards this clone: In the same sample, other DNA sequences code for this CDR3. The V and J genes are TRBV7-9 and TRBJ2-1, with 7 positions matching TRBD2. J was trimmed by 9 bases and V by 6 bases; bases with no gene match: 2. In germline, CDR1 is SEHNR, CDR2 FQNEAQ (reference sequence). The CDR3 is 11 amino acids. Here the CDR3 reads CASSSSGEQFF. The CDR3 DNA reads as TGTGCCAGCAGTTCTAGCGGTGAGCAGTTCTTC.

This clone showed up just once. The chain is built from TRBV5-4 and TRBJ2-3; D is perhaps TRBD1 (6 bases). Germline-derived CDR1 and CDR2 are SGHNT and YYREEE (reference sequence). Trimming took off 0 bases at V and 4 bases at J, with 24 bases between the two ends. The length of the CDR3 is 19 residues. CDR3 sequence reads: CASSLEGRGRDGGADTQYF. In DNA, the CDR3 is TGTGCCAGCAGCTTGGAAGGCAGGGGACGGGATGGTGGGGCAGATACGCAGTATTTT.

The rearrangement joins TRBV18 to TRBJ1-5; D is undetermined. Trimming pared 2 bases from V and 2 bases from J, leaving 10 bases between. The germline V gene has CDR1 KGHSH and CDR2 LQKENI. This CDR3 has 15 amino acids. The CDR3 here is CASSPLAGGNQPQHF. In nucleotides, the CDR3 is TGTGCCAGCTCACCATTGGCAGGAGGCAATCAGCCCCAGCATTTT.

The chain carries TRBV4-1 and TRBJ2-5, with 9 bases identical to TRBD2. CDR1 is MGHRA, CDR2 YSYEKL, per germline. The CDR3 sequence is 16 residues long. J gave up 4 bases and V 4 bases, and 10 bases lay outside the gene matches. The CDR3 nucleotides read TGCGCCAGCAGCCCATCGTTAGCGGGGGCGGGAGAGACCCAGTACTTC. Protein: CASSPSLAGAGETQYF.

This chain connects TRBV11-2 to TRBJ2-3; TRBD1 matches 11 bases. The V gene end was trimmed by 5 bases and the J gene end by 6 bases; junction bases not matched to a gene: 4. The V gene's germline CDR1 is SGHAT and CDR2 FQNNGV. This CDR3 has 14 residues. The CDR3 coding sequence is TGTGCCAGCAGCGCGGGACAGGGGGTCGATACGCAGTATTTT. Its translation: CASSAGQGVDTQYF.

This chain joins TRBV7-9 and TRBJ1-3; TRBD1 agrees at 11 bases. The CDR3 covers 15 residues. V trimming: 4 bases; J trimming: 2 bases; junction bases outside the gene matches: 1. Looked up from germline, CDR1 is SEHNR and CDR2 is FQNEAQ (reference sequence). This CDR3 is CASSWGQGAGNTIYF. The CDR3, as DNA: TGTGCCAGCAGCTGGGGACAGGGGGCTGGAAACACCATATATTTT.

The DNA for the CDR3 is TGTGCCTGGAGCCGGGACAGGGTGGTTGGCACCGGGGAGCTGTTTTTT. Amino acids: CAWSRDRVVGTGELFF. The gene calls are TRBV30 and TRBJ2-2, with 9 bases matching TRBD1. Germline V gene data show CDR1 as GTSNPN and CDR2 as SVGIG (reference sequence). V lost 3 bases to trimming and J lost 4 bases; unmatched junction nucleotides: 9. The CDR3 loop spans 16 amino acids.

This rearrangement joins TRBV5-4 to TRBJ1-4; D is perhaps TRBD1 (5 bases). Trimming took off 2 bases at V and 5 bases at J, with 13 bases between the two ends. The CDR3 totals 15 residues. Germline CDR1 reads SGHNT; CDR2 reads YYREEE (reference sequence). As DNA, the CDR3 is TGTGCCAGCAGCTTAACGGGACTGATCAATGAAAAACTGTTTTTT. Translated: CASSLTGLINEKLFF.

This chain uses TRBV18 with TRBJ2-1; the match to TRBD2 covers 10 bases. The trim removed 3 bases at V and 8 bases at J, leaving 7 bases unmatched. The CDR3 runs 15 residues. Germline-derived CDR1 and CDR2 are KGHSH and LQKENI. CDR3 amino acids: CASSPSSGGFDEQFF. CDR3 DNA: TGTGCCAGCTCACCCTCTAGCGGGGGATTCGATGAGCAGTTCTTC.

The genes are TRBV11-2 and TRBJ2-5; TRBD2 matches 9 bases. The CDR3 length is 15 residues. The V gene's germline CDR1 is SGHAT and CDR2 FQNNGV. After removal of 5 bases from V and 5 bases from J, the junction contained 9 bases not matched to a gene. The CDR3 DNA sequence: TGTGCCAGCAGCCAGAGAGCGGGGGGAGGGGAGACCCAGTACTTC. This translates into CASSQRAGGGETQYF. Drawing the rest from reference TRBV11-2 and TRBJ2-5, the complete variable domain is EAGVAQSPRYKIIEKRQSVAFWCNPISGHATLYWYQQILGQGPKLLIQFQNNGVVDDSQLPKDRFSAERLKGVDSTLKIQPAKLEDSAVYLCASSQRAGGGETQYFGPGTRLLVL.

In the case of this clone: Other DNA sequences in this specimen translate into the identical CDR3. The chain is built from TRBV30 and TRBJ1-6, with D possibly being TRBD1 (5 bases). The CDR3 consists of 12 residues. V lost 3 bases and J 10 bases, leaving 10 bases between the germline ends. The germline V gene encodes CDR1 GTSNPN and CDR2 SVGIG (reference sequence). The CDR3 loop reads CAWRGLNSPLHF. The CDR3 nucleotides are TGTGCCTGGAGGGGGCTTAACTCACCCCTCCACTTT.

The chain carries TRBV11-2 and TRBJ2-3, with D tentatively TRBD2 (6 bases). Looked up from germline, CDR1 is SGHAT and CDR2 is FQNNGV. This CDR3 comprises 15 residues. Trimming removed 4 bases from V and 0 bases from J, with 11 bases in between. This CDR3 reads CASSWGGHSTDTQYF. The CDR3 nucleotides read TGTGCCAGCAGCTGGGGAGGACATAGCACAGATACGCAGTATTTT. The full variable domain, with the rest looked up from reference TRBV11-2 and TRBJ2-3, is EAGVAQSPRYKIIEKRQSVAFWCNPISGHATLYWYQQILGQGPKLLIQFQNNGVVDDSQLPKDRFSAERLKGVDSTLKIQPAKLEDSAVYLCASSWGGHSTDTQYFGPGTRLTVL.

The V gene is TRBV9, the J gene TRBJ1-2, with a tentative D call TRBD1 (6 bases). This CDR3 is built from 16 residues. V was trimmed by 0 bases and J by 5 bases, leaving 17 bases between them. CDR1 and CDR2 (germline): SGDLS, YYNGEE. CDR3 region: CASSVALGGRGYGYTF. The CDR3, as DNA: TGTGCCAGCAGCGTAGCTCTCGGGGGGCGAGGTTATGGCTACACCTTC.

The chain links TRBV5-6 to TRBJ1-2, with TRBD1 matching over 8 bases. The CDR3 sequence is 15 residues long. J lost 5 bases, V lost 3 bases, and 9 bases had no gene match. The germline V gene has CDR1 SGHDT and CDR2 YYEEEE. The CDR3 region is CASSSLDRDGYGYTF. CDR3 in DNA: TGTGCCAGCAGCTCCCTGGACAGGGACGGGTATGGCTACACCTTC.

The gene calls are TRBV21-1 and TRBJ2-4. TRBV21-1 is a known pseudogene. The CDR3 length is 15 residues. The CDR3 spells CASSKEGWAKNIQYF. CDR3 DNA: TGTGCCAGCAGCAAAGAAGGGTGGGCCAAAAACATTCAGTACTTC.

The chain couples TRBV6-5 to TRBJ2-2; maybe TRBD1 (5 bases). Deletions cut 6 bases from V and 6 bases from J, with 14 bases between. The CDR3 has 14 amino acids. Germline V gene data show CDR1 as MNHEY and CDR2 as SVGAGI. The CDR3 coding sequence is TGTGCCAGCAGCTCGACAGTTCCCGCCGGGGAGCTGTTTTTT. Translation: CASSSTVPAGELFF.

This clone was detected once. The V gene is TRBV5-8, the J gene TRBJ1-1; tentatively, D is TRBD1 (6 bases). CDR3 size: 15 residues. V lost 4 bases to trimming and J lost 0 bases, with 13 bases between them. Germline loops: CDR1 SGHTS, CDR2 YDEGEE. CDR3 in amino acids: CASSATRGLNTEAFF. CDR3 DNA: TGTGCCAGCAGCGCTACCAGGGGATTGAACACTGAAGCTTTCTTT.

This sequence joins TRBV5-1 and TRBJ1-5; D ambiguous. The CDR3 extends over 14 amino acids. The V end lost 3 bases, the J end lost 6 bases, and 13 bases lay between the germline ends. Per the germline V gene, CDR1 is SGHRS and CDR2 is YFSETQ. DNA for the CDR3: TGCGCCAGCAGCTCGGGAAGGGAGGGTCAGCCCCAGCATTTT. It specifies CASSSGREGQPQHF.

V is TRBV25-1 and J is TRBJ2-3; 8 nucleotides line up with TRBD2. CDR3 size: 15 residues. The V segment lost 4 bases and the J segment 1 base; nucleotides outside the gene matches: 4. Per the germline V gene, CDR1 is MGHDK and CDR2 is SYGVNS. The CDR3 bases are TGTGCCAGCAGTGCGGGTAGCGGGGGCACAGATACGCAGTATTTT. Amino acid sequence: CASSAGSGGTDTQYF.